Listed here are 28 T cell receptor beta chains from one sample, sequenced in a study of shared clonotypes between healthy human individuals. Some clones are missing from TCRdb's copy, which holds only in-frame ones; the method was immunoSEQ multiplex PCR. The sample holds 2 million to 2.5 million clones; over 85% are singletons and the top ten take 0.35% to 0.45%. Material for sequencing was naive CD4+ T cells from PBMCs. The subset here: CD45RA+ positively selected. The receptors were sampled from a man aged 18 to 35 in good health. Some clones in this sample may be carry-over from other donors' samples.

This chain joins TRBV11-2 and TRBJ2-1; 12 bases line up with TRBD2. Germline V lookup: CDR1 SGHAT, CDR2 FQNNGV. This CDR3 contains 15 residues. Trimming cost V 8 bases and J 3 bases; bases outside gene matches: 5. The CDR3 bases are TGTGCCAGCGGGCAACTAGCGGGAGGCTACAATGAGCAGTTCTTC. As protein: CASGQLAGGYNEQFF.

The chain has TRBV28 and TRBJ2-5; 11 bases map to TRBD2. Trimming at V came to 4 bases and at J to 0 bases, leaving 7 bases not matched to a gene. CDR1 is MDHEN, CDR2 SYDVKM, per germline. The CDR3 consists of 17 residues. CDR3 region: CASSWASGGINQETQYF. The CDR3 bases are TGTGCCAGCAGTTGGGCTAGCGGGGGGATAAACCAAGAGACCCAGTACTTC.

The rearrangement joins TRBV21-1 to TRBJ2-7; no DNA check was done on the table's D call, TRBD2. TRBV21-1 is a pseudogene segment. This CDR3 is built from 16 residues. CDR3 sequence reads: CASSKAQSAARYEQYF. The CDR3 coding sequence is TGTGCCAGCAGCAAAGCTCAGTCGGCAGCGCGCTACGAGCAGTACTTC.

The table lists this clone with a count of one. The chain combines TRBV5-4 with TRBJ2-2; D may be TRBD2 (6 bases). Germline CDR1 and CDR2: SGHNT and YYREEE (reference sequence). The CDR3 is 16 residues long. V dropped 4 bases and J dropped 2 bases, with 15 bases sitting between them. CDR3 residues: CASSRSRRGNTGELFF. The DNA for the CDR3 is TGTGCCAGCAGCCGGAGTCGGCGGGGAAACACCGGGGAGCTGTTTTTT.

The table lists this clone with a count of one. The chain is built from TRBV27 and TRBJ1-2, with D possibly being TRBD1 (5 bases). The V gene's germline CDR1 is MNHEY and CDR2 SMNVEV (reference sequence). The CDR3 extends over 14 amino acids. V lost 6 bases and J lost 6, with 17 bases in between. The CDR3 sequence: CASRGLLGAHGYTF. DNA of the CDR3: TGTGCCAGCAGGGGTTTATTAGGGGCGCATGGCTACACCTTC.

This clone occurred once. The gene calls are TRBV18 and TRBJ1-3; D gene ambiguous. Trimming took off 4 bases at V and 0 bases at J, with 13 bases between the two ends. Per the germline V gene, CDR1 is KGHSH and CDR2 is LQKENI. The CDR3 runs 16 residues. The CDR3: CASSLEQIFSGNTIYF. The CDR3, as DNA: TGTGCCAGCTCACTCGAACAGATCTTCTCTGGAAACACCATATATTTT.

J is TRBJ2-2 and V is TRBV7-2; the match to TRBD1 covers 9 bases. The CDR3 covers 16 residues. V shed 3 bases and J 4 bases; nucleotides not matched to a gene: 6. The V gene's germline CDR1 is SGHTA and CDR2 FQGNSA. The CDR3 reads CASSFFTTGGTGELFF. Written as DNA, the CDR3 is TGTGCCAGCAGCTTTTTCACGACAGGGGGCACCGGGGAGCTGTTTTTT.

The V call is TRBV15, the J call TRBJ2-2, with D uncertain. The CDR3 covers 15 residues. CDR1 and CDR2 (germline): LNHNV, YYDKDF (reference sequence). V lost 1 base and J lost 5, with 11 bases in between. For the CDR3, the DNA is TGTGCCACCAGCAGAGGAAGGTCCGGGACCGGGGAGCTGTTTTTT. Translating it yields CATSRGRSGTGELFF.

The CDR3 nucleotides read TGCGCCAGCAGTGCGAGCGGGAGCGGCGAGACCCAGTACTTC. Its protein product is CASSASGSGETQYF. This chain links TRBV5-1 with TRBJ2-5; 8 bases are a match to TRBD2. Germline V gene lookup returns CDR1 SGHRS and CDR2 YFSETQ. The V segment lost 5 bases and the J segment 5 bases; nucleotides outside the gene matches: 8. The length of the CDR3 is 14 residues.

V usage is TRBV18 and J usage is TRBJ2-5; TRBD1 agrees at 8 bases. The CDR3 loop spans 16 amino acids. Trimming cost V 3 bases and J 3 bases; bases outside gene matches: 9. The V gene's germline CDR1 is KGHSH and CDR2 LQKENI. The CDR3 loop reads CASSPRIGQGKETQYF. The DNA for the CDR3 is TGTGCCAGCTCACCCCGCATTGGACAGGGTAAAGAGACCCAGTACTTC.

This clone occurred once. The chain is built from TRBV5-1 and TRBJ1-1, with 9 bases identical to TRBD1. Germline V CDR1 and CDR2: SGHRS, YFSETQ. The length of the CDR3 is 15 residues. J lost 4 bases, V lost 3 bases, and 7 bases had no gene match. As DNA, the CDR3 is TGCGCCAGCAGCTGGGGACAGGGTCTGGTCACTGAAGCTTTCTTT. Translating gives CASSWGQGLVTEAFF.

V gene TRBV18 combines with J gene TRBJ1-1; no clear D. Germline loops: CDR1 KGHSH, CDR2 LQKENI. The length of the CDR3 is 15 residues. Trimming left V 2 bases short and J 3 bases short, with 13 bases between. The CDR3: CASSPNQGSDTEAFF. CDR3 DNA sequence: TGTGCCAGCTCACCAAATCAAGGGAGTGACACTGAAGCTTTCTTT.

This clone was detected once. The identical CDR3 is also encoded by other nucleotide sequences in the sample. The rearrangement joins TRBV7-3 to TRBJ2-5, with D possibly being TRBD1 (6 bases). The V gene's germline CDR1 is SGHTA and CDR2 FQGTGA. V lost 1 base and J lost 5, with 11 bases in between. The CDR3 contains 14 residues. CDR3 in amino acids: CASSLMGAGETQYF. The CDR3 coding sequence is TGTGCCAGCAGCTTAATGGGGGCGGGCGAGACCCAGTACTTC.

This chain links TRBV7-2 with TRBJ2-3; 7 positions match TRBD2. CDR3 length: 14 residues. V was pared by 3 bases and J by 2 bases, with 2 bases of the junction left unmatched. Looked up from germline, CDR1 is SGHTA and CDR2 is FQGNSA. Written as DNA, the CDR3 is TGTGCCAGCAGCTTTGGACTAGTCACAGATACGCAGTATTTT. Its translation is CASSFGLVTDTQYF.

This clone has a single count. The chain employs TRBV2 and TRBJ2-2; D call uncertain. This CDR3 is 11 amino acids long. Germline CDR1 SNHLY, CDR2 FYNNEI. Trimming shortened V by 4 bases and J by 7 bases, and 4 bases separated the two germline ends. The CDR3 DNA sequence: TGTGCCAGCAGTGCTGACGGGGAGCTGTTTTTT. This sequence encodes CASSADGELFF.

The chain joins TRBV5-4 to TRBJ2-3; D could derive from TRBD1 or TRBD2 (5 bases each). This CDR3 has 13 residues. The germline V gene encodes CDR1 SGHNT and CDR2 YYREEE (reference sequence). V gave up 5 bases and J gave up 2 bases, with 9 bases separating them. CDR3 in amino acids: CASRYGTTDTQYF. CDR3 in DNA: TGTGCCAGCAGGTACGGGACCACAGATACGCAGTATTTT.

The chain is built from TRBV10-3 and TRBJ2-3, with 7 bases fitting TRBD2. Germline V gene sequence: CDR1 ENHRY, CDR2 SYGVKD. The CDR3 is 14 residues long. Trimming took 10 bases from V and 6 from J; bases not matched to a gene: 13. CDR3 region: CATHGTNVGDTQYF. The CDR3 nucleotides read TGTGCCACCCACGGGACTAACGTCGGGGATACGCAGTATTTT.

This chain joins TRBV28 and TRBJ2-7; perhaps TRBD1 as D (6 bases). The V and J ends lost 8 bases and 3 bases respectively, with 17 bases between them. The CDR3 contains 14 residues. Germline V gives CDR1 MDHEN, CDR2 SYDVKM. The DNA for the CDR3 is TGTGCCAGCTCACGGCCAGGGGACAACTACGAGCAGTACTTC. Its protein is CASSRPGDNYEQYF.

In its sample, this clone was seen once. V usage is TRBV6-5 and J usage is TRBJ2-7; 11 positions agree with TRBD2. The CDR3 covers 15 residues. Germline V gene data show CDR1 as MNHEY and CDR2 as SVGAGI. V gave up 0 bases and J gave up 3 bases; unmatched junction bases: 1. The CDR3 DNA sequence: TGTGCCAGCAGTTACTCAGGGACTAGCGGCTACGAGCAGTACTTC. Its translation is CASSYSGTSGYEQYF.

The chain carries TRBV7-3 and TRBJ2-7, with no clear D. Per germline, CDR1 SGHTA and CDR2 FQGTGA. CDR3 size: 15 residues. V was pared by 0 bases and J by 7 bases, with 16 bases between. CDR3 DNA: TGTGCCAGCAGCTTAACAGGGTCTGGGGTGGAGGAGCAGTACTTC. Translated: CASSLTGSGVEEQYF.

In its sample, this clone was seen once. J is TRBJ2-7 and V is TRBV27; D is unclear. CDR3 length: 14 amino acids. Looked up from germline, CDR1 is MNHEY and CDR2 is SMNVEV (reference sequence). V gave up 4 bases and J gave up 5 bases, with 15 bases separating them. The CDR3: CASSWVGPLDEQYF. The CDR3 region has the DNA TGTGCCAGCAGTTGGGTTGGCCCACTGGACGAGCAGTACTTC.

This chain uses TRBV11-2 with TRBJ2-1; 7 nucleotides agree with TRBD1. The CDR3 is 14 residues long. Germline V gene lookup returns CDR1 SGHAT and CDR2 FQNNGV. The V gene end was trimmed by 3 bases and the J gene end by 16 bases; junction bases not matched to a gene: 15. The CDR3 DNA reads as TGTGCCAGCAGCTTTAGGCCAGGGGGTTTCGCAGAATTCTTC. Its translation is CASSFRPGGFAEFF.

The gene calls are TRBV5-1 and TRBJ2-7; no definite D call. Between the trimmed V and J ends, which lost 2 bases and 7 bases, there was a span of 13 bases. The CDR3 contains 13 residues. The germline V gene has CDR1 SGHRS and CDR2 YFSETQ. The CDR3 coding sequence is TGCGCCAGCAGCTTAAGGGCCGTGGGGGAGCAGTACTTC. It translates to CASSLRAVGEQYF.

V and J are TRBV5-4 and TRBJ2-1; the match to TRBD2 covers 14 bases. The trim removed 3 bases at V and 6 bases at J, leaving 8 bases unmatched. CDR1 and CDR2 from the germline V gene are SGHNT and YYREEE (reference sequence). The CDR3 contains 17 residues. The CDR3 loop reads CASSSRWTSGRSNEQFF. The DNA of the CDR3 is TGTGCCAGCAGCTCACGCTGGACTAGCGGGAGGTCCAATGAGCAGTTCTTC.

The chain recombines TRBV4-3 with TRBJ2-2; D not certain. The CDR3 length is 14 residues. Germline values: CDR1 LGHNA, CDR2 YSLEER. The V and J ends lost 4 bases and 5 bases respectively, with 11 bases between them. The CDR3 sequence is CASSRRDVTGELFF. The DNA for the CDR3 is TGCGCCAGCAGCCGACGTGATGTTACCGGGGAGCTGTTTTTT.

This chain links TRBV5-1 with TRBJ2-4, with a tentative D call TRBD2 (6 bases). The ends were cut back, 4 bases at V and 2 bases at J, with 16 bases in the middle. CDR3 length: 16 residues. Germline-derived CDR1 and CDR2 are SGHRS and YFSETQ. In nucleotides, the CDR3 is TGCGCCAGCAGCCTCCTAATGGGGGGACCCAAAAACATTCAGTACTTC. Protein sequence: CASSLLMGGPKNIQYF.

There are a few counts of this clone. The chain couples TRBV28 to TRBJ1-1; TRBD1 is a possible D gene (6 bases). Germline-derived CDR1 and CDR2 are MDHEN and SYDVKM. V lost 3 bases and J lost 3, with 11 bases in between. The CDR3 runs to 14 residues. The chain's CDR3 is CASSFWAGDTEAFF. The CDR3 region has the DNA TGTGCCAGCAGTTTCTGGGCAGGGGACACTGAAGCTTTCTTT.

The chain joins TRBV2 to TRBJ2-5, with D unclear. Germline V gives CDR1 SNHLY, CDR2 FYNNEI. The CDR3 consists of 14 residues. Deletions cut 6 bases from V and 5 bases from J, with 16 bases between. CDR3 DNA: TGTGCCAGCAGGGGAACGCTTTTGGGGGAGACCCAGTACTTC. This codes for CASRGTLLGETQYF.